This T cell receptor beta chain was observed in a study of spatial heterogeneity in lung cancer. The time point: sample taken at primary tumor resection. The donors were 72 patients with non-small cell lung cancer that was early-stage and untreated. Researchers sequenced whole RNA taken from tumor, nontumor lung or frozen PBMC without sorting. The CDR3 has 12 residues. CDR1 and CDR2 (germline): GTSNPN, SVGIG (reference sequence). The V and J ends lost 2 bases and 5 bases respectively, with 7 bases between them. This clonotype has at least ten counts. In the library, each TCR cDNA molecule bore its own unique molecular identifier. MiXCR, applied by TCRdb to the 5' RACE reads, yields one record per CDR3 protein. The data show 30,000 to 40,000 distinct CDR3 sequences, approximately 3.1% seen once.

The source material was normal lung tissue next to the tumor, sampled at surgery. This TCR derives from a male donor with early-stage non-small cell lung cancer. This chain joins TRBV30 and TRBJ2-1; D gene uncertain. The CDR3: CAWSFANNEQFF. The DNA for the CDR3 is TGTGCCTGGAGTTTTGCCAACAATGAGCAGTTCTTC.